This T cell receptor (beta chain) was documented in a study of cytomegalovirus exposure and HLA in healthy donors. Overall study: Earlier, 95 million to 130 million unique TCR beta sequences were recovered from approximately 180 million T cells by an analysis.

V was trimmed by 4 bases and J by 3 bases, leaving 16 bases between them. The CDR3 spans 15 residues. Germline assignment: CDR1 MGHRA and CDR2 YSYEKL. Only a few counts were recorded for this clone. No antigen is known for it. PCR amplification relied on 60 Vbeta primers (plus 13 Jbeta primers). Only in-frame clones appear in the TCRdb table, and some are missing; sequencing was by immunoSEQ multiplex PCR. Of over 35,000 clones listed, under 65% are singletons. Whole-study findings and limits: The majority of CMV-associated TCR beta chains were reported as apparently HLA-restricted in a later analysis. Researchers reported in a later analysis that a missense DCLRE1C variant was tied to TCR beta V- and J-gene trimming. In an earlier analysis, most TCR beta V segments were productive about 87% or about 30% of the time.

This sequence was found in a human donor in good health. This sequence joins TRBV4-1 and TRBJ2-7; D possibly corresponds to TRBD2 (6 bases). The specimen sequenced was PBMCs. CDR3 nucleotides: TGCGCCAGCAGCCTGCAACCCGGGACTTACTACGAGCAGTACTTC. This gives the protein CASSLQPGTYYEQYF.